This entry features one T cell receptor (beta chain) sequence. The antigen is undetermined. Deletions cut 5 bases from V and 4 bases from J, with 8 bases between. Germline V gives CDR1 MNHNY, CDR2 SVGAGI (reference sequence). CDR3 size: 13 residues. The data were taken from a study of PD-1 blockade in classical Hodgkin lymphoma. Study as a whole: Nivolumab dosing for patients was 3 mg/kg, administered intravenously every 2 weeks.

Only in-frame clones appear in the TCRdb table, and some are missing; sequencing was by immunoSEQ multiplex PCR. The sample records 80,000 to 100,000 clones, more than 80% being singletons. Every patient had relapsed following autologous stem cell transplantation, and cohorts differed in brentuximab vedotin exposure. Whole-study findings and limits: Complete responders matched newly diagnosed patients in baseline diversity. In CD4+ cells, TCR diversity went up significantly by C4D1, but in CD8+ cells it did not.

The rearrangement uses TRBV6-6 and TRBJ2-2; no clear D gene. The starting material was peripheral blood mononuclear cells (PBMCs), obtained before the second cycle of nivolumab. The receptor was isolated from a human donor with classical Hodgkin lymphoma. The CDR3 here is CASSPALTGELFF. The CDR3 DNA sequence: TGTGCCAGCAGTCCGGCCCTCACCGGGGAGCTGTTTTTT.